These 20 T cell receptor beta chains came from one sample sequenced in a study of T-cell reconstitution after alpha-beta-depleted transplantation in children. Unique molecular identifiers were used to barcode this TCRbeta library. A single record per CDR3 protein comes from TCRdb applying MiXCR to the PCR reads. The sample shows approximately 190,000 distinct CDR3 sequences, around 8.4% of them seen only once. The sample consisted of PBMCs, mostly from graft donor cells, taken 360 days after TCRalphabeta/CD19-depleted stem cell transplant. Receptor source: a male patient under 10 years old who had a stem cell transplant for acute myeloid leukemia, so the T cells may come from the graft donor.

This clonotype showed up just a few times. The rearrangement uses TRBV5-1 and TRBJ2-3, with D tentatively TRBD2 (6 bases). The CDR3 covers 15 residues. Deletions cut 2 bases from V and 8 bases from J, with 18 bases between. Germline CDR1 SGHRS, CDR2 YFSETQ. The CDR3 protein is CASSLGQLVGGTQYF. As DNA, the CDR3 is TGCGCCAGCAGCTTAGGTCAGCTGGTGGGGGGTACGCAGTATTTT.

This clonotype was detected a few times. V is TRBV11-1 and J is TRBJ2-7, with TRBD2 matching 11 bases. Germline-derived CDR1 and CDR2 are SGHAT and FQDESV (reference sequence). This CDR3 region has 20 residues. Unmatched junction bases numbered 17, after V lost 4 bases and J lost 0 bases. Written as DNA, the CDR3 is TGTGCCAGCAGCTCGACAGTTATAGGCAAGGGACTAGCGGTCTCCTACGAGCAGTACTTC. Protein sequence: CASSSTVIGKGLAVSYEQYF. The full variable domain, its missing parts supplied by reference TRBV11-1 and TRBJ2-7, is EAEVAQSPRYKITEKSQAVAFWCDPISGHATLYWYRQILGQGPELLVQFQDESVVDDSQLPKDRFSAERLKGVDSTLKIQPAELGDSAMYLCASSSTVIGKGLAVSYEQYFGPGTRLTVT.

Ten or more counts support this clonotype. The J gene is TRBJ2-1, the V gene TRBV6-6; D unclear. CDR1 MNHNY and CDR2 SVGAGI come from the germline V gene (reference sequence). There are 13 residues in the CDR3. Trimming left V 2 bases short and J 7 bases short, with 9 bases between. In DNA, the CDR3 is TGTGCCAGCAGTTACGGCCAGGAGAATGAGCAGTTCTTC. Translated, it gives CASSYGQENEQFF.

The CDR3 region is CASSLKDRGVTGELFF. The CDR3 DNA reads as TGTGCCAGCAGCTTAAAGGACAGGGGAGTCACCGGGGAGCTGTTTTTT. This chain links TRBV7-3 with TRBJ2-2, with 9 bases that match TRBD1. The CDR3 is 16 amino acids. Germline V lookup: CDR1 SGHTA, CDR2 FQGTGA. The trim removed 1 base at V and 4 bases at J, leaving 4 bases unmatched.

This clonotype was found a few times. CDR3 residues: CASSINGQGADTQYF. The CDR3 region has the DNA TGTGCCAGCAGCATCAATGGACAGGGAGCAGATACGCAGTATTTT. The chain recombines TRBV7-3 with TRBJ2-3, with 8 nucleotides matching TRBD1. J was trimmed by 4 bases and V by 5 bases; bases with no gene match: 8. The CDR3 covers 15 residues. Germline CDR1 SGHTA, CDR2 FQGTGA.

This clonotype occurred a few times. The V call is TRBV12-3 or TRBV12-4, the J call TRBJ2-2; tentative D call: TRBD2 (6 bases). V gave up 3 bases and J gave up 5 bases, with 13 bases separating them. The CDR3 sequence is 15 residues long. The CDR3 DNA reads TGTGCCAGCAGTTTCCGCCGGGGAGGAACCGGGGAGCTGTTTTTT. Protein: CASSFRRGGTGELFF.

This clonotype was counted ten times or more. This chain's CDR3 is CAISGSELTEQYV. The CDR3 DNA follows: TGTGCCATCAGTGGCAGTGAACTCACCGAGCAGTACGTC. V usage is TRBV10-3 and J usage is TRBJ2-7; no clear D. Trimming took 4 bases from V and 6 from J, leaving 13 bases between them. Germline V gives CDR1 ENHRY, CDR2 SYGVKD. The CDR3 covers 13 residues.

This clonotype was recorded many times. This chain joins TRBV5-1 and TRBJ2-7; the D gene is possibly TRBD2 (6 bases). The CDR3 has 16 amino acids. Trimming pared 2 bases from V and 2 bases from J, leaving 17 bases between. Germline V lookup: CDR1 SGHRS, CDR2 YFSETQ. The chain's CDR3 is CASSLGLIAATYEQYF. In nucleotides, the CDR3 is TGCGCCAGCAGCTTAGGGCTGATAGCGGCTACCTACGAGCAGTACTTC.

This clonotype was seen ten or more times. CDR3 nucleotides: TGTGCCAGCAGTTACGTTGGGGGGATTCAAGAGACCCAGTACTTC. Protein product: CASSYVGGIQETQYF. This chain joins TRBV6-2 or TRBV6-3 and TRBJ2-5, with D perhaps matching TRBD2 (6 bases). Germline V gene data show CDR1 as MNHEY and CDR2 as SVGEGT. V was clipped by 2 bases and J by 2 bases, with 12 bases between them. This CDR3 region has 15 residues.

This rearrangement joins TRBV5-1 to TRBJ1-4; D might be TRBD1 (5 bases). The germline V gene encodes CDR1 SGHRS and CDR2 YFSETQ. The CDR3 is 13 residues long. V was trimmed by 4 bases and J by 8 bases, leaving 12 bases between them. The CDR3: CASSIQGGEKLFF. The CDR3 DNA follows: TGCGCCAGCAGCATTCAGGGTGGAGAAAAACTGTTTTTT. The full variable domain, in which reference TRBV5-1 and TRBJ1-4 provide the parts outside the CDR3, is KAGVTQTPRYLIKTRGQQVTLSCSPISGHRSVSWYQQTPGQGLQFLFEYFSETQRNKGNFPGRFSGRQFSNSRSEMNVSTLELGDSALYLCASSIQGGEKLFFGSGTQLSVL.

This clonotype was seen a handful of times. The chain links TRBV20-1 to TRBJ2-3; tentatively, D is TRBD2 (5 bases). This CDR3 has 14 residues. The V gene's germline CDR1 is DFQATT and CDR2 SNEGSKA (reference sequence). V dropped 5 bases and J dropped 0 bases, with 12 bases sitting between them. CDR3 in amino acids: CSAPDSSSTDTQYF. The CDR3 bases are TGCAGTGCTCCGGACTCCTCTAGCACAGATACGCAGTATTTT.

This chain uses TRBV30 with TRBJ1-1; 8 bases map to TRBD1. In germline, CDR1 is GTSNPN, CDR2 SVGIG (reference sequence). V shed 4 bases and J 6 bases; nucleotides not matched to a gene: 4. CDR3 length equals 12 residues. The CDR3 loop is CAWTSGGSEAFF. The CDR3 nucleotides read TGTGCCTGGACTTCAGGGGGCTCTGAAGCTTTCTTT.

The chain has TRBV12-3 or TRBV12-4 and TRBJ2-7; D unclear. The CDR3 spans 12 residues. V gave up 2 bases and J gave up 2 bases, with 4 bases separating them. The CDR3 nucleotides read TGTGCCAGCAGTTTATTAACCTACGAGCAGTACTTC. Amino acids: CASSLLTYEQYF.

The V and J genes are TRBV20-1 and TRBJ2-3, with TRBD2 matching over 7 bases. Germline V lookup: CDR1 DFQATT, CDR2 SNEGSKA (reference sequence). This CDR3 comprises 16 residues. V trimming: 2 bases; J trimming: 3 bases; junction bases outside the gene matches: 11. The CDR3 DNA sequence: TGCAGTGCTAGATTGCGCGGGAGAGGTCTTACAGATACGCAGTATTTT. Amino acid sequence: CSARLRGRGLTDTQYF.

This clonotype came up many times. The chain employs TRBV10-3 and TRBJ2-3, with 8 bases identical to TRBD2. The CDR3 sequence is 14 residues long. V was clipped by 11 bases and J by 1 base; unmatched bases: 8. Germline CDR1 ENHRY, CDR2 SYGVKD. CDR3 coding DNA: TGTGCCCTCCAAGCGGGGGCACGCACAGATACGCAGTATTTT. It codes for CALQAGARTDTQYF.

This clonotype was found many times. The chain recombines TRBV9 with TRBJ2-5; a possible D gene is TRBD1 (5 bases). V was clipped by 4 bases and J by 4 bases, with 17 bases between them. The CDR3 sequence is 15 residues long. Germline V gene sequence: CDR1 SGDLS, CDR2 YYNGEE. The CDR3 here is CASSPISTVGETQYF. CDR3 coding DNA: TGTGCCAGCAGCCCCATCTCGACAGTTGGAGAGACCCAGTACTTC. Full variable domain (remainder filled in from reference TRBV9 and TRBJ2-5): DSGVTQTPKHLITATGQRVTLRCSPRSGDLSVYWYQQSLDQGLQFLIQYYNGEERAKGNILERFSAQQFPDLHSELNLSSLELGDSALYFCASSPISTVGETQYFGPGTRLLVL.

The V and J genes are TRBV20-1 and TRBJ2-7, with TRBD2 matching 13 bases. Germline assignment: CDR1 DFQATT and CDR2 SNEGSKA (reference sequence). The CDR3 has 16 residues. V lost 5 bases and J lost 4; bases outside the gene matches: 11. The chain's CDR3 is CSAFGLAGARQYEQYF. CDR3 in DNA: TGCAGTGCTTTTGGACTAGCGGGAGCACGTCAATACGAGCAGTACTTC.

The chain employs TRBV4-3 and TRBJ1-2; no firm D call. The CDR3 has 13 amino acids. Germline V gene lookup returns CDR1 LGHNA and CDR2 YSLEER. V was pared by 1 base and J by 3 bases, with 6 bases between. For the CDR3, the DNA is TGCGCCAGCAGCCAAGGGGAGGACTATGGCTACACCTTC. Translation: CASSQGEDYGYTF.

J is TRBJ2-3 and V is TRBV7-2, with D perhaps matching TRBD2 (5 bases). Germline CDR1 and CDR2: SGHTA and FQGNSA. The V end was cut by 5 bases, the J end by 1 base, with 13 bases between. The CDR3 loop spans 15 amino acids. CDR3 sequence: CASSLPVGGTDTQYF. Written as DNA, the CDR3 is TGTGCCAGCAGCCTCCCGGTCGGGGGCACAGATACGCAGTATTTT.

At least ten counts were recorded for this clonotype. This chain uses TRBV5-1 with TRBJ1-2, with D tentatively TRBD1 (6 bases). Germline loops: CDR1 SGHRS, CDR2 YFSETQ. Trimming took off 2 bases at V and 3 bases at J, with 14 bases between the two ends. The CDR3 is made up of 15 amino acids. Here the CDR3 reads CASSFAKQGDYGYTF. Written as DNA, the CDR3 is TGCGCCAGCAGCTTCGCTAAACAGGGAGACTATGGCTACACCTTC.